The clone carrying this TCR beta chain has only a few counts. The source of the sample is a study of blood T cell repertoires in COVID-19. There are 14 residues in the CDR3. V dropped 8 bases and J dropped 4; count of bases not matched to a gene: 9. The germline V gene has CDR1 MDHEN and CDR2 SYDVKM. Sequenced by immunoSEQ multiplex PCR; TCRdb stores in-frame clones only, minus some. The sample holds 220,000 or so clones, 75% to 90% seen once. This rearrangement joins TRBV28 to TRBJ1-2, with 8 bases that match TRBD1. The receptor comes from an elderly woman with COVID-19, enrolled during active disease. The source material was peripheral blood. As DNA, the CDR3 is TGTGCCAGCCAATTCGACAGGGGCAGCTATGGCTACACCTTC. Translating it yields CASQFDRGSYGYTF.